Below are 15 T cell receptor beta chains sequenced from a single sample in a study of beta chain features in type 1 diabetes. The whole isolated RNA underwent reverse transcription, so sequencing captured expressed TCRB transcripts. Measured with immunoSEQ multiplex PCR; TCRdb has only the in-frame clones, and not every one. The sample includes 430,000 or so clones, roughly 10% of them seen just once. Sequenced sample: naive CD4+ T cells from blood. These receptors all stem from a woman younger than 35 in good health.

The chain joins TRBV15 to TRBJ2-2; D possibly corresponds to TRBD1 (6 bases). The V and J ends lost 0 bases and 4 bases respectively, with 15 bases between them. From germline, CDR1 is LNHNV and CDR2 YYDKDF (reference sequence). CDR3 size: 17 residues. CDR3 amino acids: CATSRDRVQGSTGELFF. DNA of the CDR3: TGTGCCACCAGCAGAGATAGGGTACAGGGAAGCACCGGGGAGCTGTTTTTT.

This sequence joins TRBV2 and TRBJ1-5; 9 bases match TRBD1. The trim removed 6 bases at V and 4 bases at J, leaving 4 bases unmatched. Germline CDR1 SNHLY, CDR2 FYNNEI. CDR3 length: 14 amino acids. CDR3 DNA sequence: TGTGCCAGCAGCCGGGACAGGGTTAATCAGCCCCAGCATTTT. As protein: CASSRDRVNQPQHF.

This sequence joins TRBV7-2 and TRBJ1-1; D possibly corresponds to TRBD1 (6 bases). Per germline, CDR1 SGHTA and CDR2 FQGNSA. This CDR3 is 14 amino acids long. V was pared by 7 bases and J by 6 bases, with 18 bases between. The CDR3 loop is CASTDQGLFAEAFF. As DNA, the CDR3 is TGTGCCAGCACCGATCAGGGGCTCTTCGCTGAAGCTTTCTTT.

This clone came up a few times. This chain joins TRBV29-1 and TRBJ2-1, with no clear D. CDR1 SQVTM and CDR2 ANQGSEA come from the germline V gene. The germline V and J ends were trimmed by 4 bases and 0 bases, with 10 bases remaining between them. The CDR3 is 14 amino acids. The CDR3 DNA is TGCAGCGTTGTAGGCTCAAGCTCCTACAATGAGCAGTTCTTC. This codes for CSVVGSSSYNEQFF.

This clone came up a few times. V gene TRBV11-3 combines with J gene TRBJ2-1; 7 positions agree with TRBD2. CDR1 is SGHNT and CDR2 is YENEEA in the germline V gene. The CDR3 is 14 residues long. Trimming removed 5 bases from V and 6 bases from J; junction bases left unmatched: 7. CDR3 coding DNA: TGTGCCAGCAGCCCGGGACTACCAGTCAATGAGCAGTTCTTC. It encodes CASSPGLPVNEQFF.

The chain has TRBV4-1 and TRBJ2-1; 11 bases align to TRBD2. Germline-derived CDR1 and CDR2 are MGHRA and YSYEKL. J lost 10 bases, V lost 2 bases, and 7 bases had no gene match. This CDR3 is 15 amino acids long. The CDR3 sequence: CASSQLTSGRKEQFF. CDR3 DNA: TGCGCCAGCAGCCAACTCACTAGCGGGAGAAAAGAGCAGTTCTTC.

This chain connects TRBV19 to TRBJ2-1; D not certain. Trimming shortened V by 3 bases and J by 7 bases, and 7 bases separated the two germline ends. The CDR3 is 12 amino acids. Germline CDR1 LNHDA, CDR2 SQIVND (reference sequence). The CDR3 region is CASSILRNEQFF. The CDR3 region has the DNA TGTGCCAGTAGTATTCTCAGGAATGAGCAGTTCTTC.

This clone was counted a few times. The rearrangement joins TRBV5-1 to TRBJ1-4, with TRBD1 as a possible D gene (5 bases). In germline, CDR1 is SGHRS, CDR2 YFSETQ. This CDR3 region has 15 residues. Trimming cost V 2 bases and J 4 bases, with 12 bases left between them. CDR3 in amino acids: CASSFRDGLNEKLFF. For the CDR3, the DNA is TGCGCCAGCAGCTTCCGGGACGGCCTTAATGAAAAACTGTTTTTT. Supplemented by reference TRBV5-1 and TRBJ1-4, the full variable domain reads KAGVTQTPRYLIKTRGQQVTLSCSPISGHRSVSWYQQTPGQGLQFLFEYFSETQRNKGNFPGRFSGRQFSNSRSEMNVSTLELGDSALYLCASSFRDGLNEKLFFGSGTQLSVL.

The chain couples TRBV7-2 to TRBJ2-1, with D unclear. The germline V gene encodes CDR1 SGHTA and CDR2 FQGNSA. V gave up 3 bases and J gave up 0 bases, with 9 bases separating them. The CDR3 runs 15 residues. The CDR3 DNA is TGTGCCAGCAGCTTGGGCCTTATCTCCTACAATGAGCAGTTCTTC. Translating it yields CASSLGLISYNEQFF. Supplemented by reference TRBV7-2 and TRBJ2-1, the full variable domain reads GAGVSQSPSNKVTEKGKDVELRCDPISGHTALYWYRQSLGQGLEFLIYFQGNSAPDKSGLPSDRFSAERTGGSVSTLTIQRTQQEDSAVYLCASSLGLISYNEQFFGPGTRLTVL.

A few counts support this clone. CDR3 bases: TGCGCCAGCAGCAAAGCACGGGGGGCGGACATTCAGTACTTC. This gives the protein CASSKARGADIQYF. The rearrangement links TRBV4-3 to TRBJ2-4; a weak D match, TRBD2 (7 bases). From germline, CDR1 is LGHNA and CDR2 YSLEER. The CDR3 loop spans 14 amino acids. V lost 5 bases and J 8 bases, leaving 16 bases between the germline ends.

The V call is TRBV7-9, the J call TRBJ2-1; D may correspond to TRBD1 or TRBD2 (6 bases each). The V end was cut by 11 bases, the J end by 6 bases, with 11 bases between. The CDR3 is 11 residues long. Germline V CDR1 and CDR2: SEHNR, FQNEAQ (reference sequence). The CDR3 spells CAAGGRNEQFF. In DNA form, the CDR3 reads TGTGCCGCCGGGGGCCGCAATGAGCAGTTCTTC. Using reference TRBV7-9 and TRBJ2-1 for the parts outside the CDR3, the full variable domain is DTGVSQNPRHKITKRGQNVTFRCDPISEHNRLYWYRQTLGQGPEFLTYFQNEAQLEKSRLLSDRFSAERPKGSFSTLEIQRTEQGDSAMYLCAAGGRNEQFFGPGTRLTVL.

This clone came up once. The V and J genes are TRBV27 and TRBJ2-1; D gene uncertain. The V gene's germline CDR1 is MNHEY and CDR2 SMNVEV (reference sequence). This CDR3 has 15 residues. Deletions cut 6 bases from V and 10 bases from J, with 22 bases between. The CDR3 here is CASSPAALRPYEQFF. CDR3 bases: TGTGCCAGCAGCCCGGCGGCCTTGAGACCCTACGAGCAGTTCTTC.

This sequence joins TRBV9 and TRBJ2-5, with D possibly matching TRBD1 (6 bases). Trimming shortened V by 0 bases and J by 4 bases, and 13 bases separated the two germline ends. The CDR3 contains 15 residues. Germline CDR1 SGDLS, CDR2 YYNGEE. The CDR3 nucleotides read TGTGCCAGCAGCGTAGCCCGTGTCAGGGGAGAGACCCAGTACTTC. Its translation is CASSVARVRGETQYF.

This clone was seen a handful of times. The chain has TRBV27 and TRBJ1-6; D might be TRBD1 (5 bases). The CDR3 is made up of 13 amino acids. Trimming took 7 bases from V and 6 from J, leaving 10 bases between them. CDR1 is MNHEY and CDR2 is SMNVEV in the germline V gene (reference sequence). In nucleotides, the CDR3 is TGTGCCAGCAAAGCACAGGTTAATTCACCCCTCCACTTT. The encoded protein is CASKAQVNSPLHF.

The table lists this clone with a few counts. CDR3 protein: CASRPAGATDTQYF. The CDR3 DNA is TGTGCCAGCAGGCCGGCAGGGGCCACAGATACGCAGTATTTT. This chain links TRBV7-8 with TRBJ2-3, with D perhaps TRBD1 (6 bases). Germline lookup yields CDR1 SGHVS and CDR2 FQNEAQ. This CDR3 comprises 14 residues. V was shortened by 6 bases and J by 2 bases, with 12 bases between the two germline ends.